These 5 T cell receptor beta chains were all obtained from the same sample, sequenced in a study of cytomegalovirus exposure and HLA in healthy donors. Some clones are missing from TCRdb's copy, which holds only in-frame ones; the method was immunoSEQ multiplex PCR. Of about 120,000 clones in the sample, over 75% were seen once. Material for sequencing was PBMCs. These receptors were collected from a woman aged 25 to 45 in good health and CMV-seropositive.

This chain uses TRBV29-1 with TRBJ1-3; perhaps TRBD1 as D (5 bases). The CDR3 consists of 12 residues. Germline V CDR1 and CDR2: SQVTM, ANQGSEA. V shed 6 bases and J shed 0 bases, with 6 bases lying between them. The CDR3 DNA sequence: TGCAGCGTGCAGGGCTCTGGAAACACCATATATTTT. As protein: CSVQGSGNTIYF.

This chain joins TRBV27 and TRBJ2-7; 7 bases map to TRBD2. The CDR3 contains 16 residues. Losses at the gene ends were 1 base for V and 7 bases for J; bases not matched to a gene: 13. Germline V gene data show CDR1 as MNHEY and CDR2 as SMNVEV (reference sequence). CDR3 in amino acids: CASSLLDRAGVREQYF. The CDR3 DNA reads TGTGCCAGCAGTTTATTAGATCGGGCGGGAGTTAGAGAGCAGTACTTC.

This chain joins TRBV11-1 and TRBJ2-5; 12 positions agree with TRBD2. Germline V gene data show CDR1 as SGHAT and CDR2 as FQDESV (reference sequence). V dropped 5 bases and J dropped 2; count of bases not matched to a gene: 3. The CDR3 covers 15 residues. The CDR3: CASSPGLAGQETQYF. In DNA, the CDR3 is TGTGCCAGCAGCCCAGGACTAGCGGGGCAAGAGACCCAGTACTTC. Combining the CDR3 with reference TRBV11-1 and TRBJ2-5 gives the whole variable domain EAEVAQSPRYKITEKSQAVAFWCDPISGHATLYWYRQILGQGPELLVQFQDESVVDDSQLPKDRFSAERLKGVDSTLKIQPAELGDSAMYLCASSPGLAGQETQYFGPGTRLLVL.

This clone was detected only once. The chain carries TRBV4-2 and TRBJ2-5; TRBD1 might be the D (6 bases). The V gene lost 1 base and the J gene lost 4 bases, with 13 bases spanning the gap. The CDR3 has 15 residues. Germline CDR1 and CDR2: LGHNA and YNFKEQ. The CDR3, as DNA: TGTGCCAGCAGCCAAGGCACAGGGCCGATAGAGACCCAGTACTTC. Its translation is CASSQGTGPIETQYF.

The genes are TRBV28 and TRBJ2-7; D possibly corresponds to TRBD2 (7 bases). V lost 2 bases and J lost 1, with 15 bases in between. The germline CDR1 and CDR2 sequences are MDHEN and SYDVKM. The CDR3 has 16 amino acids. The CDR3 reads CASSLRGGGASYEQYF. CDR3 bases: TGTGCCAGCAGTTTAAGAGGGGGGGGAGCTTCCTACGAGCAGTACTTC.